Following are 3 T cell receptor beta chains from one sample sequenced in a study of T cell repertoires in cytomegalovirus infection. TCRdb used MiXCR to reprocess the reads, holding one entry per CDR3 protein. The sample has about 740,000 distinct CDR3 sequences; about a third are singletons. The sample taken for sequencing was PBMCs. All receptors derive from a human donor in good health (CMV status not recorded). Some clones in this sample may be carry-over from other donors' samples.

This clonotype has more than one count but fewer than ten. The chain has TRBV12-3 or TRBV12-4 and TRBJ2-7; possible D gene TRBD1, 5 bases. This CDR3 comprises 15 residues. The V and J ends lost 2 bases and 5 bases respectively, with 16 bases between them. The CDR3 DNA reads TGTGCCAGCAGTTTAATCCCGCCGACAGTTCACGAGCAGTACTTC. Translating it yields CASSLIPPTVHEQYF.

The gene calls are TRBV3-1 and TRBJ2-1, with 9 bases aligning to TRBD2. This CDR3 has 17 amino acids. Trimming at V came to 3 bases and at J to 2 bases, leaving 8 bases not matched to a gene. CDR1 is LGHDT and CDR2 is YNNKEL in the germline V gene (reference sequence). The CDR3 DNA follows: TGTGCCAGCAGCCACCTTGTAGCGGGAGCCCCCTACAATGAGCAGTTCTTC. Its protein product is CASSHLVAGAPYNEQFF.

This clonotype was seen just once. The chain links TRBV19 to TRBJ2-7, with D uncertain. Per the germline V gene, CDR1 is LNHDA and CDR2 is SQIVND (reference sequence). This CDR3 comprises 14 residues. Trimming shortened V by 6 bases and J by 7 bases, and 19 bases separated the two germline ends. CDR3 in amino acids: CASSSTDILGEQYF. Here the CDR3 DNA reads TGTGCCAGTAGCTCGACGGATATCCTGGGAGAGCAGTACTTC.